This T cell receptor beta chain was retrieved from a study of regulatory T cells in long-lasting Graves disease. For TCR beta, libraries came from iRepertoire HTBI primers and Arm-PCR of CDR3 regions. TCRdb reprocessed the multiplex PCR reads with MiXCR, giving one entry per CDR3 protein. Here the sample spans around 500,000 distinct CDR3 sequences, 9.5% to 15% being singletons. Time point here: newly diagnosed GD, antithyroid drugs for less than 3 months. The TCR library was prepared using RNA isolated from PBMCs. In its sample, this clonotype was seen many times. The CDR3 totals 15 residues. V was trimmed by 6 bases and J by 1 base, leaving 13 bases between them. Germline V CDR1 and CDR2: SNHLY, FYNNEI. These same data were also listed under a study on T cells in Graves' hyperthyroidism and ophthalmopathy.

This rearrangement joins TRBV2 to TRBJ1-5; tentative D call: TRBD1 (6 bases). This TCR was recovered from a woman between 25 and 40 years old with Graves disease. This sample comprised peripheral blood mononuclear cells (PBMCs), obtained at new diagnosis, from a patient treated with antithyroid drugs. The CDR3 coding sequence is TGTGCCAGCAGAGGTGGGGGCTGGAGCAATCAGCCCCAGCATTTT. Protein sequence: CASRGGGWSNQPQHF.